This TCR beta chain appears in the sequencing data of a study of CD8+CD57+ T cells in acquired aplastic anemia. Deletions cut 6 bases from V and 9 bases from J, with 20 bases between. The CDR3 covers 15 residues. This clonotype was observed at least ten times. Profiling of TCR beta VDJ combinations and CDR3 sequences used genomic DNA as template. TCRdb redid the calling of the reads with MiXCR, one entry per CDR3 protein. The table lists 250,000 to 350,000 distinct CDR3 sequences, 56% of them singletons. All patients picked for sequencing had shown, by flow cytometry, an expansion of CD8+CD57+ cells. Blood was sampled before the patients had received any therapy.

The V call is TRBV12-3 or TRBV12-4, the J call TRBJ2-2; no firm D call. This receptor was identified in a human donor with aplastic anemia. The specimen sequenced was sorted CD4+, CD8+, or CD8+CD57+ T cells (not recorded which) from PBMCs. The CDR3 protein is CASRGGVAPDRELFF. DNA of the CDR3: TGTGCCAGCAGGGGCGGCGTGGCGCCGGACCGGGAGCTGTTTTTT.